The rows below give T cell receptor beta chains drawn from one sample of a study of cytomegalovirus exposure and HLA in healthy donors. The table came from immunoSEQ multiplex PCR; TCRdb's copy has only in-frame clones and leaves some out. The sample holds under 200,000 clones, around 74% seen once. The sample consisted of PBMCs. Every receptor here comes from a female donor in good health and CMV-seronegative. The CDR3 runs from the conserved cysteine through the conserved F or W. The order of the fields is V gene, clone size, J gene, D gene, CDR3 DNA, CDR3 protein. The D gene is left open where the match is weak. Only part of the rows carry a size: once, few, many, or a class if the clone is expanded.

TRBV19,.,TRBJ1-6,.,TGTGCCAGTAGTCTGCCGGGAAACTCACCCCTCCACTTT,CASSLPGNSPLHF
TRBV28,.,TRBJ2-1,TRBD2,TGTGCCAGCAGTGCCCGGGGGGGCCTGGGTGAGCAGTTCTTC,CASSARGGLGEQFF
TRBV19,few,TRBJ2-5,.,TGTGCCAGTAGTAGGACTAAGCCAGAAGAGACCCAGTACTTC,CASSRTKPEETQYF
TRBV5-4,.,TRBJ2-7,TRBD2,TGTGCCAGCAGCAGGCGGGGGGGGCCGCTCTACGAGCAGTACTTC,CASSRRGGPLYEQYF
TRBV6-1,once,TRBJ2-1,.,TGTGCCAGCAGGTGGAGGCTCCGGGTGGATGAGCAGTTCTTC,CASRWRLRVDEQFF
TRBV28,few,TRBJ1-2,TRBD1,TGTGCCAGCAGTTCCCCGGGACAGGACAACTATGGCTACACCTTC,CASSSPGQDNYGYTF
TRBV5-1,.,TRBJ1-2,.,TGCGCCAGCAGTTCGGGGGACAACTATGGCTACACCTTC,CASSSGDNYGYTF
TRBV20-1,.,TRBJ2-5,.,TGCAGTGCTAGAGTAGATGGGACCCAGTACTTC,CSARVDGTQYF
TRBV18,.,TRBJ1-3,TRBD1,TGTGCCAGCTCACCTACGACAGGGTCTGGAAACACCATATATTTT,CASSPTTGSGNTIYF
TRBV11-2,.,TRBJ1-4,.,TGTGCCAGCAGCTTACTGATCCAGAATGAAAAACTGTTTTTT,CASSLLIQNEKLFF
TRBV10-3,.,TRBJ1-1,.,TGTGCCATCAGTGGCGGGGGCGACGGCACTGAAGCTTTCTTT,CAISGGGDGTEAFF
TRBV19,.,TRBJ2-7,TRBD2,TGTGCCAGTAGTCGCGGGAGGACCTACGAGCAGTACTTC,CASSRGRTYEQYF
TRBV5-1,.,TRBJ1-5,.,TGCGCCAGCAGCTCCGGACAGCCCAATCAGCCCCAGCATTTT,CASSSGQPNQPQHF
TRBV19,.,TRBJ1-5,.,TGTGCCAGTAGGCCCAGGGTGGACGGCAATCAGCCCCAGCATTTT,CASRPRVDGNQPQHF
TRBV14,few,TRBJ2-2,.,TGTGCCAGCAGTTCGGACAGCCTGAACACCGGGGAGCTGTTTTTT,CASSSDSLNTGELFF
TRBV7-8,.,TRBJ1-2,.,TGTGCCAGCAGCAACAGAGCTAACTATGGCTACACCTTC,CASSNRANYGYTF
TRBV7-3,.,TRBJ2-1,TRBD1,TGTGCCAGCAGCTTAAGAGGGGGCGCCTCCTACAATGAGCAGTTCTTC,CASSLRGGASYNEQFF
TRBV7-3,.,TRBJ2-5,TRBD1,TGTGCCAGCAGCGGGGACAGGGGAGAGACCCAGTACTTC,CASSGDRGETQYF